Listed here are 12 T cell receptor beta chains from one sample, sequenced in a study of blood T cell repertoires in COVID-19. Clones were sequenced by immunoSEQ multiplex PCR, and TCRdb holds only the in-frame ones, with some missing. Of more than 100,000 clones in the sample, 71% are singletons; the top ten hold more than 0.65%. Source material: peripheral blood. The receptors here all came from a human donor with acute or convalescent COVID-19. The donor label of this sample is uncertain.

This clone is labeled medium-sized. This sequence joins TRBV6-1 and TRBJ1-6; 7 positions agree with TRBD1. The CDR3 covers 16 residues. Germline loops: CDR1 MNHNS, CDR2 SASEGT. Trimming took 3 bases from V and 2 from J; bases not matched to a gene: 4. The CDR3 nucleotides are TGTGCCAGCAGTGACGGACAGGACCCCTATAATTCACCCCTCCACTTT. As protein: CASSDGQDPYNSPLHF.

The rearrangement joins TRBV7-9 to TRBJ1-1; D unclear. Germline CDR1 and CDR2: SEHNR and FQNEAQ (reference sequence). This CDR3 contains 14 residues. V lost 2 bases to trimming and J lost 1 base, with 8 bases between them. The CDR3 coding sequence is TGTGCCAGCAGCTTATTCTTGTCGAACACTGAAGCTTTCTTT. Translated: CASSLFLSNTEAFF. The full variable domain, completed using reference TRBV7-9 and TRBJ1-1, is DTGVSQNPRHKITKRGQNVTFRCDPISEHNRLYWYRQTLGQGPEFLTYFQNEAQLEKSRLLSDRFSAERPKGSFSTLEIQRTEQGDSAMYLCASSLFLSNTEAFFGQGTRLTVV.

The genes are TRBV6-5 and TRBJ1-2; weak D call: TRBD1 (5 bases). V was cut by 4 bases and J by 5 bases, with 11 bases left in between. Germline loops: CDR1 MNHEY, CDR2 SVGAGI. There are 13 residues in the CDR3. The CDR3 DNA reads as TGTGCCAGCAGTTTGACAGTGTCGTATGGCTACACCTTC. It encodes CASSLTVSYGYTF.

This chain connects TRBV5-6 to TRBJ1-2; weak D call: TRBD1 (5 bases). The CDR3 has 14 residues. Trimming took off 0 bases at V and 4 bases at J, with 10 bases between the two ends. The V gene's germline CDR1 is SGHDT and CDR2 YYEEEE. The CDR3 DNA is TGTGCCAGCAGCTTGGCCATCAGGGCCTATGGCTACACCTTC. Protein: CASSLAIRAYGYTF.

J is TRBJ1-3 and V is TRBV5-5; 7 nucleotides align to TRBD1. CDR1 is SGHKS and CDR2 is YYEKEE in the germline V gene (reference sequence). Trimming took 4 bases from V and 0 from J; bases not matched to a gene: 4. The CDR3 loop spans 15 amino acids. As DNA, the CDR3 is TGTGCCAGCAGCCAGGACAGGATCTCTGGAAACACCATATATTTT. Its translation is CASSQDRISGNTIYF.

V gene TRBV6-5 combines with J gene TRBJ2-5; TRBD1 agrees at 9 bases. CDR3 length: 13 amino acids. From germline, CDR1 is MNHEY and CDR2 SVGAGI. The V gene end was trimmed by 8 bases and the J gene end by 4 bases; junction bases not matched to a gene: 5. The CDR3 reads CASVDRGGETQYF. For the CDR3, the DNA is TGTGCCAGCGTGGACAGGGGAGGAGAGACCCAGTACTTC.

This rearrangement joins TRBV7-9 to TRBJ1-4; D gene ambiguous. V was trimmed by 0 bases and J by 5 bases, leaving 10 bases between them. The CDR3 covers 15 residues. CDR1 SEHNR and CDR2 FQNEAQ come from the germline V gene (reference sequence). CDR3 in amino acids: CASSLALTQNEKLFF. In DNA, the CDR3 is TGTGCCAGCAGCTTAGCGTTGACACAGAATGAAAAACTGTTTTTT.

This clone was counted between two and nine times. The chain employs TRBV6-6 and TRBJ1-3, with 7 nucleotides matching TRBD1. Per the germline V gene, CDR1 is MNHNY and CDR2 is SVGAGI (reference sequence). CDR3 length: 16 residues. V was clipped by 6 bases and J by 6 bases; unmatched bases: 14. The CDR3 here is CASRPDREVRENTIYF. CDR3 coding DNA: TGTGCCAGCAGACCTGACAGGGAGGTTAGGGAAAACACCATATATTTT.

This clone was picked up a small number of times. This chain links TRBV27 with TRBJ1-4; 10 bases are shared with TRBD1. CDR1 is MNHEY, CDR2 SMNVEV, per germline (reference sequence). There are 16 residues in the CDR3. The junction had 4 bases not matched to a gene; V was cut back by 1 base and J by 5 bases. The CDR3 loop reads CASSLFRGQGNEKLFF. The CDR3 bases are TGTGCCAGCAGTTTATTTAGGGGACAGGGGAATGAAAAACTGTTTTTT.

This clone occurred a few times. The J gene is TRBJ1-3, the V gene TRBV13; D uncertain. This CDR3 is built from 12 residues. The germline V gene encodes CDR1 PRHDT and CDR2 FYEKMQ (reference sequence). The ends were cut back, 5 bases at V and 3 bases at J, with 5 bases in the middle. CDR3 sequence: CASSLYGNTIYF. CDR3 sequence (DNA): TGTGCCAGCAGCCTATATGGAAACACCATATATTTT.

Many counts were recorded for this clone. The chain combines TRBV27 with TRBJ1-6; D perhaps matches TRBD1 (6 bases). Germline CDR1 is MNHEY and CDR2 is SMNVEV (reference sequence). The ends were cut back, 0 bases at V and 14 bases at J, with 17 bases in the middle. The CDR3 runs 15 residues. CDR3 in amino acids: CASSLSPGGLVALHF. In DNA, the CDR3 is TGTGCCAGCAGTTTATCCCCGGGGGGGCTCGTCGCCCTCCACTTT.

The J gene is TRBJ1-5, the V gene TRBV5-8; D gene uncertain. Trimming removed 5 bases from V and 7 bases from J, with 7 bases in between. Germline V CDR1 and CDR2: SGHTS, YDEGEE. The CDR3 sequence is 11 residues long. CDR3 sequence: CASRWRQPQHF. CDR3 coding DNA: TGTGCCAGCAGATGGCGGCAGCCCCAGCATTTT.